This T cell receptor beta chain derives from a study of OX40 agonist ivuxolimab in advanced cancers. Study-wide findings and caveats: Partial responders treated at 0.1-3.0 mg/kg exhibited clonal expansion among the lowest measured.

Germline loops: CDR1 MGHRA, CDR2 YSYEKL. Trimming took 1 base from V and 3 from J, leaving 19 bases between them. This CDR3 has 17 residues. As to this clone: Its target is not known.

Method: immunoSEQ multiplex PCR; TCRdb's copy keeps in-frame clones and lacks some. The repertoire has about 48,000 clones, 70% to 80% of them found once; the top ten carry about 2.1%. The genes are TRBV4-1 and TRBJ2-7, with D perhaps matching TRBD1 (6 bases). The source was CD4+ or CD8+ T cells sorted from blood, collected in a trial of the OX40 agonist ivuxolimab. The clonotype originates from an adult with an advanced solid tumor such as melanoma, head and neck, liver or kidney cancer. CDR3 sequence: CASSQASRGTKIYEQYF. The CDR3 DNA sequence: TGCGCCAGCAGCCAAGCTTCCAGGGGCACCAAAATCTACGAGCAGTACTTC.